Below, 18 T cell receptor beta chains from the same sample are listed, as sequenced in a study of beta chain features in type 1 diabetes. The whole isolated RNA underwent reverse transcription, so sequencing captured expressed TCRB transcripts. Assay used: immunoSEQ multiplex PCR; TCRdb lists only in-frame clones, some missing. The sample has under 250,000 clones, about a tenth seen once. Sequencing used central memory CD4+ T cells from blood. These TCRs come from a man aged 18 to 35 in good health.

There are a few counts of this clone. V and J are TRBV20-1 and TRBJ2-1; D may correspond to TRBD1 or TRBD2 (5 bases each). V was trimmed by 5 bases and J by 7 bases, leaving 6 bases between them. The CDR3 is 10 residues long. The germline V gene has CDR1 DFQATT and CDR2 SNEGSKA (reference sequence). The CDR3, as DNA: TGCAGTGCTGAGGGGAATGAGCAGTTCTTC. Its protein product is CSAEGNEQFF.

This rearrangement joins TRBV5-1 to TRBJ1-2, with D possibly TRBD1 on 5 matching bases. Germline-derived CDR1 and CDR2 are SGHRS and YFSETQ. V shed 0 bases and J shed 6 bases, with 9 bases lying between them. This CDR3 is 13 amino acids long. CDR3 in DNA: TGCGCCAGCAGCTTGGAGGGGTACGATGGCTACACCTTC. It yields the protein CASSLEGYDGYTF.

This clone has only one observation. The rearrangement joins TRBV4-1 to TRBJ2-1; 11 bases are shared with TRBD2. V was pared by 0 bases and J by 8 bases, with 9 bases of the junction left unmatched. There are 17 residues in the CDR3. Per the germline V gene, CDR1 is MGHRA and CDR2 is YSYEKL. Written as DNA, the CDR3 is TGCGCCAGCAGCCAAGATCGGGCTAGCGGGAGGAGCGATGAGCAGTTCTTC. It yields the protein CASSQDRASGRSDEQFF.

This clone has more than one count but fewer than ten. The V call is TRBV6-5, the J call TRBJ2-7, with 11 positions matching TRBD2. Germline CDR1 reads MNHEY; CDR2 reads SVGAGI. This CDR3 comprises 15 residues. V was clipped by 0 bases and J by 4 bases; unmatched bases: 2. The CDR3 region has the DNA TGTGCCAGCAGTTACTCCACTAGCGGGAGTTACGAGCAGTACTTC. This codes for CASSYSTSGSYEQYF.

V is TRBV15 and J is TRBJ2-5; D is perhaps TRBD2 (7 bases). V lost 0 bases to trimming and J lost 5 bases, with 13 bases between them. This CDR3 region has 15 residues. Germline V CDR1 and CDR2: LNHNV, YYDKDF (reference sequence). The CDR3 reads CATSRDAGALETQYF. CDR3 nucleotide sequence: TGTGCCACCAGCAGAGATGCGGGGGCGTTGGAGACCCAGTACTTC. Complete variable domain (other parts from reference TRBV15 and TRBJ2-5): DAMVIQNPRYQVTQFGKPVTLSCSQTLNHNVMYWYQQKSSQAPKLLFHYYDKDFNNEADTPDNFQSRRPNTSFCFLDIRSPGLGDTAMYLCATSRDAGALETQYFGPGTRLLVL.

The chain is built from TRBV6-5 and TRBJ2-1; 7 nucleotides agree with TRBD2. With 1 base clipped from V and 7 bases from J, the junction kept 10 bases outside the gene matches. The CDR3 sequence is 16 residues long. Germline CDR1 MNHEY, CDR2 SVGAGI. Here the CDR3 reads CASSYYEGGPGNEQFF. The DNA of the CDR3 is TGTGCCAGCAGTTACTATGAGGGAGGGCCCGGGAATGAGCAGTTCTTC.

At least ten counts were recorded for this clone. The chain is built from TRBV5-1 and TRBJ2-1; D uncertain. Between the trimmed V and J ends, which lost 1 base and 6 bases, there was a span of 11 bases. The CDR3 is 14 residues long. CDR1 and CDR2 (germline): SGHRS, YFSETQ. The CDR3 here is CASSLFWSSNEQFF. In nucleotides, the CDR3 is TGCGCCAGCAGCTTGTTCTGGAGCTCCAATGAGCAGTTCTTC.

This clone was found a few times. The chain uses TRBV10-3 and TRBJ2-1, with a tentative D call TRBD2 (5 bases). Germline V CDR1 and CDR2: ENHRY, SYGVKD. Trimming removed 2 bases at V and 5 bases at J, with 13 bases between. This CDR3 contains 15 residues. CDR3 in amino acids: CAISESAGDNNEQFF. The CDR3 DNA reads TGTGCCATCAGTGAGAGTGCGGGCGACAACAATGAGCAGTTCTTC.

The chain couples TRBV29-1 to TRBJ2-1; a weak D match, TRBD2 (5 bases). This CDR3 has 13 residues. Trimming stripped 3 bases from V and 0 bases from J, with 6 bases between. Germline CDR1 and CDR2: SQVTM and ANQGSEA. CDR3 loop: CSVDSVSYNEQFF. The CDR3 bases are TGCAGCGTTGATAGCGTCTCCTACAATGAGCAGTTCTTC.

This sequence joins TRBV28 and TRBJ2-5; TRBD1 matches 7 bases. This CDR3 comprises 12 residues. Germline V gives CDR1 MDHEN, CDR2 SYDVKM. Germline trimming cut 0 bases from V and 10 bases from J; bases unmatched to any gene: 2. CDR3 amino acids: CASSLWQGVQYF. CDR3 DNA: TGTGCCAGCAGTTTATGGCAGGGGGTCCAGTACTTC.

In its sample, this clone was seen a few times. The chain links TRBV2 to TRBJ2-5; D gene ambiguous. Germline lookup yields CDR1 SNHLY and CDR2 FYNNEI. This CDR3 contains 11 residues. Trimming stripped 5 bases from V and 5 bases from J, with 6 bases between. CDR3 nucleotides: TGTGCCAGCAGTTTTGGGGAGACCCAGTACTTC. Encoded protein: CASSFGETQYF.

The DNA for the CDR3 is TGTGCCAGCAGCTTCGCTTGGACCTACAATGAGCAGTTCTTC. It is translated as CASSFAWTYNEQFF. V is TRBV7-2 and J is TRBJ2-1; D call uncertain. Trimming pared 3 bases from V and 2 bases from J, leaving 8 bases between. Germline V gene sequence: CDR1 SGHTA, CDR2 FQGNSA. This CDR3 is built from 14 residues.

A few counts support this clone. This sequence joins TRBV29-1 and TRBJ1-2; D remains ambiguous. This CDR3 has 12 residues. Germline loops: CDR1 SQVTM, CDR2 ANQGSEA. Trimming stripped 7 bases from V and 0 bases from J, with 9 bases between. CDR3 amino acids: CSGSEANYGYTF. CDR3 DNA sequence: TGCAGCGGCTCAGAAGCTAACTATGGCTACACCTTC.

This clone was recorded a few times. The CDR3, as DNA: TGCAGCGCTGGCCGGGAGGCCTCCTACAATGAGCAGTTCTTC. As protein: CSAGREASYNEQFF. The chain couples TRBV29-1 to TRBJ2-1; 7 nucleotides agree with TRBD2. J lost 0 bases, V lost 7 bases, and 6 bases had no gene match. The CDR3 totals 14 residues. Germline CDR1 reads SQVTM; CDR2 reads ANQGSEA.

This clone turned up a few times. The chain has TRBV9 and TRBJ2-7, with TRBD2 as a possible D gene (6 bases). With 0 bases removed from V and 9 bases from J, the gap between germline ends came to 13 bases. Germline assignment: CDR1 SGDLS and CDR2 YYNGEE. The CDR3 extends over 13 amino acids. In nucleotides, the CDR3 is TGTGCCAGCAGCGTAGACGGGGGAGGAAGGCAGTACTTC. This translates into CASSVDGGGRQYF.

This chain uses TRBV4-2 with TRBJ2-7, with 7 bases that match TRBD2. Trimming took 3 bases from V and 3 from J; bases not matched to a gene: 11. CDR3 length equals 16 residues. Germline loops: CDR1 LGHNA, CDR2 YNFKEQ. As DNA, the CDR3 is TGTGCCAGCAGCCAGGCTTTGAGGTCTAGCGGCTACGAGCAGTACTTC. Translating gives CASSQALRSSGYEQYF.

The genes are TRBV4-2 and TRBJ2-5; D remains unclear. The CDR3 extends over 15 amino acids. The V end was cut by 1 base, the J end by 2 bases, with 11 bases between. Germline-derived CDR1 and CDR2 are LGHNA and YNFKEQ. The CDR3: CASSQGYSVQETQYF. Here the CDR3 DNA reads TGTGCCAGCAGCCAAGGATACTCAGTACAAGAGACCCAGTACTTC.

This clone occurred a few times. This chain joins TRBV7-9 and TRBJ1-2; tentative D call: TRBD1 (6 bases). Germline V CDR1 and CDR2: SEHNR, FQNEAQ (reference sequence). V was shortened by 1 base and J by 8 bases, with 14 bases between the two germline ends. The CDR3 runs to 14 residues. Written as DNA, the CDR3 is TGTGCCAGCAGCTTAGAATCGGGGGCCTGGGGCTACACCTTC. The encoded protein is CASSLESGAWGYTF.